Following are 23 T cell receptor beta chains from one sample sequenced in a study of cytomegalovirus exposure and HLA in healthy donors. The PCR had 60 Vbeta and 13 Jbeta primers. The protocol was immunoSEQ multiplex PCR, while the TCRdb copy is restricted to in-frame clones and leaves out a portion. The sample has 110,000 to 150,000 clones, around 10% seen once. The source material was PBMCs. Receptors were obtained from a male donor in good health and CMV-seronegative.

V usage is TRBV9 and J usage is TRBJ2-7; D may be TRBD2 (6 bases). This CDR3 region has 13 residues. In germline, CDR1 is SGDLS, CDR2 YYNGEE. V was clipped by 3 bases and J by 6 bases, with 13 bases between them. The CDR3 DNA reads TGTGCCAGCAGCGCGGAGGGAGTTGGCGAGCAGTACTTC. This encodes CASSAEGVGEQYF.

This clone has more than one count but fewer than ten. The V gene is TRBV27, the J gene TRBJ2-7, with D possibly TRBD2 on 5 matching bases. Germline V gene data show CDR1 as MNHEY and CDR2 as SMNVEV (reference sequence). This CDR3 comprises 13 residues. The V end lost 6 bases, the J end lost 3 bases, and 12 bases lay between the germline ends. The CDR3 spells CASSPGLLYEQYF. The CDR3 nucleotides are TGTGCCAGCAGCCCCGGACTGCTCTACGAGCAGTACTTC.

Remarks on this clone: Different DNA sequences within this sample yield the same CDR3. This chain links TRBV7-9 with TRBJ2-3, with TRBD2 matching 11 bases. This CDR3 comprises 17 residues. V was pared by 4 bases and J by 0 bases, with 6 bases of the junction left unmatched. From germline, CDR1 is SEHNR and CDR2 FQNEAQ (reference sequence). CDR3 sequence: CASSSRLAGSSTDTQYF. CDR3 DNA sequence: TGTGCCAGCAGCTCCCGACTAGCGGGATCTAGCACAGATACGCAGTATTTT.

CDR3 region: CASSLHQRGGPGELFF. Written as DNA, the CDR3 is TGTGCCAGCAGCTTGCATCAGCGGGGGGGACCCGGGGAGCTGTTTTTT. The gene calls are TRBV5-6 and TRBJ2-2; 10 bases agree with TRBD2. CDR1 and CDR2 from the germline V gene are SGHDT and YYEEEE. The CDR3 loop spans 16 amino acids. V was pared by 1 base and J by 6 bases, with 6 bases of the junction left unmatched.

This sequence joins TRBV7-3 and TRBJ2-3; TRBD2 aligns across 7 bases. The junction had 8 bases not matched to a gene; V was cut back by 2 bases and J by 6 bases. The CDR3 has 15 residues. Germline assignment: CDR1 SGHTA and CDR2 FQGTGA. In DNA, the CDR3 is TGTGCCAGCAGCTTATCTAGCGGAGTTGGGGATACGCAGTATTTT. This sequence encodes CASSLSSGVGDTQYF.

This clone has a handful of counts. V and J are TRBV5-1 and TRBJ2-7, with D perhaps TRBD2 (5 bases). Looked up from germline, CDR1 is SGHRS and CDR2 is YFSETQ. Deletions cut 0 bases from V and 2 bases from J, with 12 bases between. There are 15 residues in the CDR3. CDR3 residues: CASSLGGGSPYEQYF. CDR3 coding DNA: TGCGCCAGCAGCTTGGGTGGCGGGTCTCCCTACGAGCAGTACTTC.

This clone turned up a few times. The CDR3 DNA is TGTGCCAGCAGCTTGGATGGACAGGGGGTGGACTATGGCTACACCTTC. Amino acids: CASSLDGQGVDYGYTF. The chain combines TRBV5-4 with TRBJ1-2, with TRBD1 identical over 10 bases. Looked up from germline, CDR1 is SGHNT and CDR2 is YYREEE (reference sequence). Losses at the gene ends were 0 bases for V and 3 bases for J; bases not matched to a gene: 5. This CDR3 comprises 16 residues.

Only a few counts were recorded for this clone. J is TRBJ1-5 and V is TRBV27; no reliable D call. Germline CDR1 and CDR2: MNHEY and SMNVEV (reference sequence). The V end lost 2 bases, the J end lost 1 base, and 12 bases lay between the germline ends. This CDR3 contains 16 residues. The CDR3 coding sequence is TGTGCCAGCAGTTTAGACGGGATGTCGAGCAATCAGCCCCAGCATTTT. Translation: CASSLDGMSSNQPQHF.

This clone was seen a few times. J is TRBJ2-1 and V is TRBV10-3, with TRBD2 as a possible D gene (5 bases). The germline CDR1 and CDR2 sequences are ENHRY and SYGVKD. The CDR3 covers 17 residues. Trimming cost V 2 bases and J 4 bases, with 18 bases left between them. The DNA for the CDR3 is TGTGCCATCAGTGAGGCCGGAGGAAATCTACCGTACAATGAGCAGTTCTTC. This translates into CAISEAGGNLPYNEQFF.

This clone was found a few times. V and J are TRBV13 and TRBJ2-5; TRBD1 agrees at 9 bases. The CDR3 loop spans 16 amino acids. Germline V gives CDR1 PRHDT, CDR2 FYEKMQ (reference sequence). V lost 0 bases to trimming and J lost 1 base; unmatched junction nucleotides: 3. CDR3 in amino acids: CASSLGGQGLQETQYF. CDR3 sequence (DNA): TGTGCCAGCAGCTTAGGAGGACAGGGGCTCCAAGAGACCCAGTACTTC.

This chain connects TRBV5-4 to TRBJ2-7, with 9 bases identical to TRBD2. V dropped 3 bases and J dropped 2; count of bases not matched to a gene: 6. Looked up from germline, CDR1 is SGHNT and CDR2 is YYREEE (reference sequence). CDR3 length: 15 amino acids. The CDR3 loop reads CASSWNVAGAYEQYF. The DNA of the CDR3 is TGTGCCAGCAGCTGGAACGTAGCGGGGGCCTACGAGCAGTACTTC.

The V call is TRBV28, the J call TRBJ2-1; D gene uncertain. Deletions cut 2 bases from V and 0 bases from J, with 8 bases between. The CDR3 is 15 residues long. Germline V gene lookup returns CDR1 MDHEN and CDR2 SYDVKM. The CDR3 DNA reads as TGTGCCAGCAGTTTAACGGAGAACTCCTACAATGAGCAGTTCTTC. Translated: CASSLTENSYNEQFF.

This rearrangement joins TRBV11-2 to TRBJ2-5; tentatively, D is TRBD1 (5 bases). V was clipped by 2 bases and J by 1 base, with 11 bases between them. Germline CDR1 SGHAT, CDR2 FQNNGV. The CDR3 runs to 15 residues. CDR3 protein: CASSLSPDSQETQYF. The CDR3 DNA sequence: TGTGCCAGCAGCTTATCCCCAGACAGCCAAGAGACCCAGTACTTC.

This sequence joins TRBV7-9 and TRBJ2-7; no definite D call. In germline, CDR1 is SEHNR, CDR2 FQNEAQ (reference sequence). Trimming cost V 3 bases and J 5 bases, with 5 bases left between them. This CDR3 is 11 amino acids long. CDR3 in DNA: TGTGCCAGCAGCTTCCAGGACGAGCAGTACTTC. Amino acids: CASSFQDEQYF. The full variable domain, its missing parts supplied by reference TRBV7-9 and TRBJ2-7, is DTGVSQNPRHKITKRGQNVTFRCDPISEHNRLYWYRQTLGQGPEFLTYFQNEAQLEKSRLLSDRFSAERPKGSFSTLEIQRTEQGDSAMYLCASSFQDEQYFGPGTRLTVT.

There are a few counts of this clone. CDR3 loop: CASSLAGGSTDTQYF. The CDR3 nucleotides are TGTGCCAGCAGCTTAGCGGGGGGGAGCACAGATACGCAGTATTTT. V is TRBV7-3 and J is TRBJ2-3; 9 nucleotides agree with TRBD2. V lost 2 bases and J lost 0; bases outside the gene matches: 0. The CDR3 has 15 residues. Per the germline V gene, CDR1 is SGHTA and CDR2 is FQGTGA.

V is TRBV25-1 and J is TRBJ1-6; D is uncertain. Trimming took off 4 bases at V and 9 bases at J, with 10 bases between the two ends. Germline V gene lookup returns CDR1 MGHDK and CDR2 SYGVNS. This CDR3 has 13 amino acids. In nucleotides, the CDR3 is TGTGCCAGCAGTGGGCCAGGTGGTTCACCCCTCCACTTT. Amino acids: CASSGPGGSPLHF.

This sequence joins TRBV29-1 and TRBJ2-3; tentatively, D is TRBD1 (5 bases). Germline V lookup: CDR1 SQVTM, CDR2 ANQGSEA. This CDR3 is built from 16 residues. V was shortened by 3 bases and J by 6 bases, with 22 bases between the two germline ends. The CDR3 nucleotides are TGCAGCGTTGAGTACCCGGACACACCACCTGGGGATACGCAGTATTTT. It codes for CSVEYPDTPPGDTQYF.

J is TRBJ2-7 and V is TRBV30, with D perhaps matching TRBD2 (6 bases). V gave up 5 bases and J gave up 0 bases, with 11 bases separating them. This CDR3 spans 13 amino acids. CDR1 is GTSNPN and CDR2 is SVGIG in the germline V gene (reference sequence). The CDR3 spells CAWAPGLSYEQYF. CDR3 bases: TGTGCCTGGGCCCCGGGACTCTCCTACGAGCAGTACTTC.

This clone has just a few counts. J is TRBJ2-5 and V is TRBV5-6; D gene unclear. TRBJ2-7 matches the DNA end more closely, so the J call is doubtful. Germline V gene sequence: CDR1 SGHDT, CDR2 YYEEEE. This CDR3 comprises 14 residues. CDR3 residues: CASSLRSSSYEQYF. In DNA, the CDR3 is TGTGCCAGCAGCTTGCGATCTAGCTCCTACGAGCAGTACTTC.

The chain couples TRBV10-3 to TRBJ1-1; D is possibly TRBD1 (5 bases). Trimming took 6 bases from V and 8 from J, leaving 16 bases between them. The CDR3 sequence is 13 residues long. The germline V gene has CDR1 ENHRY and CDR2 SYGVKD. CDR3 DNA: TGTGCCATCAGCCCTATGGAGGGGAAAGAAGCTTTCTTT. Translating gives CAISPMEGKEAFF.

This clone has a handful of counts. This chain joins TRBV4-1 and TRBJ1-5; the match to TRBD1 covers 7 bases. The CDR3 extends over 15 amino acids. CDR1 is MGHRA, CDR2 YSYEKL, per germline. V was clipped by 4 bases and J by 5 bases; unmatched bases: 8. The CDR3 here is CASSPWTGGDQPQHF. The CDR3 nucleotides are TGCGCCAGCAGCCCATGGACAGGAGGAGATCAGCCCCAGCATTTT.

The V and J genes are TRBV5-1 and TRBJ2-5; 8 bases are a match to TRBD1. The germline CDR1 and CDR2 sequences are SGHRS and YFSETQ. The CDR3 loop spans 17 amino acids. Germline trimming cut 0 bases from V and 5 bases from J; bases unmatched to any gene: 12. The chain's CDR3 is CASSLDWQGALNETQYF. The CDR3 DNA reads as TGCGCCAGCAGCTTGGATTGGCAGGGGGCGCTTAACGAGACCCAGTACTTC.

V is TRBV18 and J is TRBJ1-4; D is unresolved. Germline lookup yields CDR1 KGHSH and CDR2 LQKENI. Trimming stripped 1 base from V and 4 bases from J, with 13 bases between. The CDR3 spans 16 residues. CDR3 loop: CASSPRFWQFNEKLFF. The CDR3 DNA sequence: TGTGCCAGCTCACCACGTTTTTGGCAGTTTAATGAAAAACTGTTTTTT. The whole variable domain, filled in from reference TRBV18 and TRBJ1-4, reads NAGVMQNPRHLVRRRGQEARLRCSPMKGHSHVYWYRQLPEEGLKFMVYLQKENIIDESGMPKERFSAEFPKEGPSILRIQQVVRGDSAAYFCASSPRFWQFNEKLFFGSGTQLSVL.